This T cell receptor (beta chain) was captured in a study of blood T cell repertoires in COVID-19. The overall study: Acute and convalescent COVID-19 specimens originated in the United States, Italy and Spain. T cells, B-cell-depleted T cells, or PBMCs supplied cDNA or gDNA.

Methods used by the authors: Nucleated cell number was recorded as an estimate derived from reference gene primer amplification. The table came from immunoSEQ multiplex PCR; TCRdb's copy has only in-frame clones and leaves some out. V, J and clone size reflect that table, while D and trimming were determined from the DNA. The sample carries some 150,000 clones, roughly 85% recorded once. This CDR3 spans 15 amino acids. Germline CDR1 is LNHDA and CDR2 is SQIVND (reference sequence). Trimming removed 5 bases at V and 4 bases at J, with 17 bases between. Sequencing input: peripheral blood. This chain uses TRBV19 with TRBJ1-2; the D is unclear. The source of this sequence is a human donor with acute or convalescent COVID-19. The donor label of this sample is uncertain. The chain's CDR3 is CASSEGGSPGYGYTF. Here the CDR3 DNA reads TGTGCCAGTAGTGAGGGAGGGAGCCCGGGCTATGGCTACACCTTC. Variable domain in full (rest from reference TRBV19 and TRBJ1-2): DGGITQSPKYLFRKEGQNVTLSCEQNLNHDAMYWYRQDPGQGLRLIYYSQIVNDFQKGDIAEGYSVSREKKESFPLTVTSAQKNPTAFYLCASSEGGSPGYGYTFGSGTRLTVV.